This T cell receptor beta chain appears in the sequencing data of a study of T cells in Graves' hyperthyroidism and ophthalmopathy. Study details: The initial diagnosis was the point when peripheral blood was collected, ahead of any treatment. Findings of the study overall: Expanded thyroid clonotypes (above 0.001) were mostly also found in blood.

V gave up 3 bases and J gave up 5 bases; unmatched junction bases: 12. CDR3 length: 16 residues. Per germline, CDR1 LNHNV and CDR2 YYDKDF (reference sequence). This clonotype was recorded at least ten times. Its antigen is not known. RNA transcripts gave rise to amplified TCR beta CDR3 regions. The TCR CDR3 was amplified in a first-round RT-PCR using the HTBI primer set. TCRdb reanalysed the multiplex PCR reads using MiXCR and keeps one entry per CDR3 protein. The data show approximately 370,000 distinct CDR3 sequences, about 17% seen once. This sequence joins TRBV15 and TRBJ2-5; TRBD1 matches at 7 bases. The sample comprised blood. The sequence was collected from a woman in her twenties or thirties with Graves' hyperthyroidism that later progressed to Graves' ophthalmopathy. CDR3: CATSRNRDRFYETQYF. The CDR3 nucleotides read TGTGCCACCAGCAGGAACCGGGACAGATTTTACGAGACCCAGTACTTC.